A selection of T cell receptor beta chains follows, all from one sample in a study of shared clonotypes between healthy human individuals. Assay used: immunoSEQ multiplex PCR; TCRdb lists only in-frame clones, some missing. Of fewer than 3 million clones listed, 80% to 95% are singletons. Sequencing was done on a sample of naive CD4+ T cells from PBMCs. These receptors were collected from a man aged 18 to 29 in good health. Some clones in this sample may be carry-over from other donors' samples. Each CDR3 is given with its conserved first and last residue.

V gene: TRBV7-9; CDR3 protein: CASSPPTSGSADTQYF
V gene: TRBV11-2; CDR3 protein: CASSSGAFNYGYTF
V gene: TRBV5-4; CDR3 protein: CASSRATGASGGYGYTF
V gene: TRBV28; CDR3 protein: CASNSDRGGYTF
V gene: TRBV29-1; CDR3 protein: CSVGDRSNSPLHF
V gene: TRBV7-3; CDR3 protein: CASSLVGTDTQYF
V gene: TRBV7-9; CDR3 protein: CASSPDRREAFF
V gene: TRBV2; CDR3 protein: CASSEEGFGYTF
V gene: TRBV19; CDR3 protein: CASSMKAYSDTQYF
V gene: TRBV30; CDR3 protein: CAWSVRRGSPLHF
V gene: TRBV7-6; CDR3 protein: CASSLATGVGNEQFF
V gene: TRBV4-1; CDR3 protein: CASSQGRPRGGSKNIQYF
V gene: TRBV4-3; CDR3 protein: CASSQDSRGAELFF
V gene: TRBV7-8; CDR3 protein: CASSLNRDPNQPQHF
V gene: TRBV7-2; CDR3 protein: CASNTGTMGKLFF
V gene: TRBV9; CDR3 protein: CASSEGTSGRVYEQYF
V gene: TRBV5-1; CDR3 protein: CASSLGAGEAGELFF
V gene: TRBV28; CDR3 protein: CASQGKYRGYTF
V gene: TRBV7-3; CDR3 protein: CASSQTGPWDIQYF
V gene: TRBV27; CDR3 protein: CASKGSPHEQYF
V gene: TRBV28; CDR3 protein: CASSLSGATNEKLFF
V gene: TRBV6-5; CDR3 protein: CASSTPSGNTIYF
V gene: TRBV5-1; CDR3 protein: CASSLRGGILSYNEQFF
V gene: TRBV7-9; CDR3 protein: CASSPGVRPYYEQYF
V gene: TRBV27; CDR3 protein: CARNPGRVYEQYF
V gene: TRBV18; CDR3 protein: CASSPPGQNTGELFF
V gene: TRBV7-2; CDR3 protein: CASSQTVEQFF
V gene: TRBV28; CDR3 protein: CASSFLGPLANIQYF
V gene: TRBV29-1; CDR3 protein: CSVAEDYPGDEQFF
V gene: TRBV5-4; CDR3 protein: CASSLVGQGTYEQYF
V gene: TRBV2; CDR3 protein: CATNSGISYEQYF
V gene: TRBV11-2; CDR3 protein: CASSPGQTGNTQYF
V gene: TRBV5-4; CDR3 protein: CASRVQFKGSTGELFF
V gene: TRBV6-4; CDR3 protein: CASSPFGTGRDGYTF
V gene: TRBV5-1; CDR3 protein: CASSLDGPAPGELFF
V gene: TRBV6-4; CDR3 protein: CASSVREGAGELFF
V gene: TRBV6-5; CDR3 protein: CASSPRGVGTDTQYF
V gene: TRBV15; CDR3 protein: CATSRDRGYGYTF
V gene: TRBV4-1; CDR3 protein: CASSQEGSWNTGELFF
V gene: TRBV11-2; CDR3 protein: CASTLAGAQYF
V gene: TRBV5-1; CDR3 protein: CASRRDREPAFF
V gene: TRBV18; CDR3 protein: CASSPPGQKWYF
V gene: TRBV7-9; CDR3 protein: CASSLGGPRDTQYF
V gene: TRBV19; CDR3 protein: CASSIFTSRRNEQFF
V gene: TRBV7-3; CDR3 protein: CASSPLPGGNNEQFF
V gene: TRBV9; CDR3 protein: CASSVDGRGTTEAFF
V gene: TRBV7-2; CDR3 protein: CASSGGWTGELFF
V gene: TRBV27; CDR3 protein: CASRGGGANQPQHF
V gene: TRBV14; CDR3 protein: CASSLQGNTEAFF
V gene: TRBV15; CDR3 protein: CATSRGASNYGYTF
V gene: TRBV10-3; CDR3 protein: CAISESAGNSYEQYF
V gene: TRBV5-1; CDR3 protein: CASSSQVGGTEAFF
V gene: TRBV5-5; CDR3 protein: CASSSYPQGSKNIQYF
V gene: TRBV18; CDR3 protein: CASSPPGRGEQYF
V gene: TRBV4-2; CDR3 protein: CASSQGWRDTDTQYF